A selection of T cell receptor beta chains follows, all from one sample in a study of beta chain features in type 1 diabetes. TCRdb keeps only in-frame clones here, not all; method: immunoSEQ multiplex PCR. The sample contains 250,000 to 350,000 clones, more than 9.5% of which appear only once. Sequencing used naive CD4+ T cells from blood. The receptors were sampled from a woman younger than 45 in good health. Both conserved end residues are part of each CDR3. The order of the fields is D gene, J gene, V gene, clone size, CDR3 protein, CDR3 DNA. A D gene is named only where the DNA matches it firmly. Only some rows state a clone size, as once, few, many or a class for expanded clones.

>TRBD1|TRBJ2-3|TRBV5-1|few
CASSETGGDADTQYF
TGCGCCAGCAGCGAGACAGGGGGGGACGCAGATACGCAGTATTTT
>TRBD1|TRBJ2-7|TRBV7-3|.
CASSLTGTGAYEQYF
TGTGCCAGCAGCTTAACCGGGACAGGTGCCTACGAGCAGTACTTC
>TRBD2|TRBJ2-3|TRBV6-1|few
CASSARLAASTDTQYF
TGTGCCAGCAGTGCCCGACTAGCGGCTAGCACAGATACGCAGTATTTT
>TRBD1|TRBJ2-3|TRBV9|.
CASSVGTGYTDTQYF
TGTGCCAGCAGCGTCGGGACAGGCTACACAGATACGCAGTATTTT
>.|TRBJ2-1|TRBV7-3|few
CASSLYPTSYNEQFF
TGTGCCAGCAGCTTATATCCAACCAGCTACAATGAGCAGTTCTTC
>.|TRBJ2-3|TRBV29-1|.
CSVGGLQSGLETQYF
TGCAGCGTTGGTGGACTACAGTCGGGATTAGAGACGCAGTATTTT
>TRBD2|TRBJ2-1|TRBV7-3|.
CASSLTFTSGNEQFF
TGTGCCAGCAGCTTAACGTTTACTAGCGGCAATGAGCAGTTCTTC
>TRBD1|TRBJ2-3|TRBV7-2|.
CASSPGTGGTDTQYF
TGTGCCAGCAGCCCCGGGACAGGGGGCACAGATACGCAGTATTTT
>.|TRBJ2-3|TRBV5-1|few
CASGEALGTMQYF
TGCGCCAGCGGGGAGGCATTGGGGACGATGCAGTATTTT
>.|TRBJ1-5|TRBV28|.
CASISSPGGHNQPQHF
TGTGCCAGCATTTCTTCCCCGGGGGGTCACAATCAGCCCCAGCATTTT
>.|TRBJ2-1|TRBV10-2|.
CASSVSANEQFF
TGCGCCAGCAGTGTCTCTGCGAATGAGCAGTTCTTC
>.|TRBJ2-7|TRBV10-3|few
CAISESSSSYEQYF
TGTGCCATCAGTGAGTCTAGCTCTTCCTACGAGCAGTACTTC
>.|TRBJ2-5|TRBV19|few
CASSGTWTAQETQYF
TGTGCCAGTAGCGGGACCTGGACAGCTCAAGAGACCCAGTACTTC
>TRBD1|TRBJ2-3|TRBV7-3|once
CASSPKGGSTDTQYF
TGTGCCAGCAGCCCGAAAGGGGGCAGCACAGATACGCAGTATTTT
>TRBD2|TRBJ2-1|TRBV28|few
CASLAGGHNEQFF
TGTGCCAGCCTGGCGGGAGGTCACAATGAGCAGTTCTTC
>TRBD2|TRBJ2-1|TRBV7-2|.
CASSWGLAGASEQFF
TGTGCCAGCAGCTGGGGACTAGCGGGAGCAAGTGAGCAGTTCTTC
>TRBD2|TRBJ2-2|TRBV29-1|.
CSVDLRETTGELFF
TGCAGCGTTGACTTGCGGGAGACCACCGGGGAGCTGTTTTTT
>TRBD1|TRBJ2-1|TRBV9|few
CASSVVASGGNEQFF
TGTGCCAGCAGCGTAGTAGCGTCAGGGGGCAATGAGCAGTTCTTC
>.|TRBJ1-5|TRBV28|.
CASRFYSNQPQHF
TGTGCCAGCAGATTCTATAGCAATCAGCCCCAGCATTTT
>.|TRBJ2-7|TRBV9|.
CASSVTPSQGSYEQYF
TGTGCCAGCAGCGTAACACCTTCGCAGGGATCCTACGAGCAGTACTTC
>.|TRBJ2-5|TRBV28|few
CASSAGTTQETQYF
TGTGCCAGCAGCGCCGGGACAACTCAAGAGACCCAGTACTTC
>TRBD2|TRBJ2-7|TRBV9|.
CASSVGSGSDEQYF
TGTGCCAGCAGCGTAGGTAGCGGGAGCGACGAGCAGTACTTC
>TRBD2|TRBJ2-7|TRBV11-2|.
CASSLRTGLAGPVDEQYF
TGTGCCAGCAGCCTCCGGACAGGACTAGCGGGGCCCGTGGACGAGCAGTACTTC
>.|TRBJ1-2|TRBV21-1|.
CASSNERGNQRGYTF
TGTGCCAGCAGCAATGAAAGGGGAAATCAACGGGGCTACACCTTC
>.|TRBJ2-6|TRBV5-1|few
CASSLAAAEGANVLTF
TGCGCCAGCAGCTTGGCCGCTGCTGAGGGGGCCAACGTCCTGACTTTC
>TRBD1|TRBJ2-5|TRBV30|few
CAWSTGGETQYF
TGTGCCTGGAGCACAGGGGGGGAGACCCAGTACTTC
>TRBD2|TRBJ2-5|TRBV7-9|few
CASSLTSVGETQYF
TGTGCCAGCAGCTTAACTAGCGTGGGGGAGACCCAGTACTTC
>TRBD1|TRBJ1-1|TRBV13|few
CASRLGTGLRNTEAFF
TGTGCCAGCAGGTTAGGGACAGGGCTGAGGAACACTGAAGCTTTCTTT
>TRBD2|TRBJ2-7|TRBV19|few
CASSTSGRDYEQYF
TGTGCCAGTAGTACTAGCGGGAGGGATTACGAGCAGTACTTC
>.|TRBJ2-3|TRBV28|few
CASPPLVSGVSDTQYF
TGTGCCAGCCCCCCTTTGGTGTCGGGAGTCTCAGATACGCAGTATTTT
>.|TRBJ2-5|TRBV28|.
CASKDPAETQYF
TGTGCCAGCAAAGATCCTGCGGAGACCCAGTACTTC
>TRBD2|TRBJ2-7|TRBV18|.
CASSPGNSGAYEQYF
TGTGCCAGCTCACCAGGAAATAGCGGGGCGTACGAGCAGTACTTC
>TRBD1|TRBJ1-2|TRBV19|few
CASRDRFVGYTF
TGTGCCAGTAGGGACAGGTTCGTTGGCTACACCTTC
>.|TRBJ2-3|TRBV9|.
CASSVATKRVGDTQYF
TGTGCCAGCAGCGTAGCTACGAAGAGGGTCGGAGATACGCAGTATTTT
>.|TRBJ2-6|TRBV21-1|few
CASRRNQGSVGSGANVLTF
.
>TRBD2|TRBJ2-3|TRBV29-1|few
CSVVASGSITDTQYF
TGCAGCGTTGTAGCTAGCGGGAGCATCACAGATACGCAGTATTTT
>.|TRBJ1-1|TRBV6-1|few
CASSDGTKNLGAEAFF
TGTGCCAGCAGTGATGGAACGAAGAACCTGGGCGCTGAAGCTTTCTTT
>TRBD1|TRBJ1-1|TRBV7-9|.
CASSSYRGTYTEAFF
TGTGCCAGCAGTTCCTACAGGGGCACCTACACTGAAGCTTTCTTT
>.|TRBJ1-4|TRBV19|few
CASSVNREEKLFF
TGTGCCAGTAGTGTAAACAGGGAGGAAAAACTGTTTTTT
>TRBD2|TRBJ2-7|TRBV19|few
CASSPVAGGGYEQYF
TGTGCCAGTAGTCCGGTAGCGGGAGGGGGCTACGAGCAGTACTTC
>.|TRBJ2-7|TRBV6-6|few
CASSLRGGNYEQYF
TGTGCCAGCAGTTTGCGAGGGGGTAATTACGAGCAGTACTTC
>TRBD1|TRBJ1-2|TRBV4-3|few
CASSPGQGGNPIYGYTF
TGCGCCAGCAGCCCTGGACAGGGGGGAAATCCGATCTATGGCTACACCTTC
>.|TRBJ2-2|TRBV18|.
CASSPTEGQAGELFF
TGTGCCAGCTCACCAACGGAGGGGCAGGCCGGGGAGCTGTTTTTT
>TRBD2|TRBJ2-7|TRBV5-1|.
CASSPDGTSGRLSTYEQYF
TGCGCCAGCAGCCCGGACGGGACTAGCGGGCGACTATCCACCTACGAGCAGTACTTC
>TRBD1|TRBJ2-7|TRBV6-5|.
CATRQGAYEQYF
TGTGCCACCAGACAGGGGGCCTACGAGCAGTACTTC
>TRBD2|TRBJ2-1|TRBV7-2|.
CASSLALTSGSYNEQFF
TGTGCCAGCAGCTTAGCGCTAACTAGCGGGTCCTACAATGAGCAGTTCTTC
>TRBD2|TRBJ2-1|TRBV11-3|.
CASSLGAGGGNEQFF
TGTGCCAGCAGCTTAGGGGCGGGAGGGGGAAATGAGCAGTTCTTC
>TRBD2|TRBJ2-1|TRBV9|.
CASSVDAGGPVGEQFF
TGTGCCAGCAGCGTAGATGCGGGAGGGCCGGTGGGCGAGCAGTTCTTC
>.|TRBJ2-7|TRBV7-2|.
CASSLGGTPYEQYF
TGTGCCAGCAGCTTAGGTGGGACACCTTACGAGCAGTACTTC
>.|TRBJ2-7|TRBV6-6|.
CASSYLAGGGYEQYF
TGTGCCAGCAGTTACCTTGCCGGGGGAGGTTACGAGCAGTACTTC
>TRBD2|TRBJ2-7|TRBV7-3|.
CASSLMGGNSYEQYF
TGTGCCAGCAGCTTAATGGGGGGGAACTCCTACGAGCAGTACTTC
>TRBD1|TRBJ1-4|TRBV18|.
CASSPTGTGSGEKLFF
TGTGCCAGCTCACCAACCGGGACAGGGTCCGGTGAAAAACTGTTTTTT
>.|TRBJ1-1|TRBV7-8|.
CASSLASNRAFF
TGTGCCAGCAGCTTAGCGAGCAATCGAGCTTTCTTT
>.|TRBJ1-1|TRBV6-6|.
CASHRWTEAFF
TGTGCCAGCCACAGGTGGACTGAAGCTTTCTTT
>TRBD2|TRBJ2-5|TRBV7-6|.
CASSSETSGRAQPQYF
TGTGCCAGCAGCTCGGAGACTAGCGGGAGGGCCCAGCCCCAGTACTTC
>TRBD1|TRBJ2-4|TRBV28|few
CASSSPTGGGNIQYF
TGTGCCAGCAGTTCTCCGACAGGGGGGGGGAACATTCAGTACTTC